The present T cell receptor (beta chain) was sequenced within a study of shared clonotypes between healthy human individuals. Overall study: The study enrolled a couple of women and a few men aged 18 to 49. Study observations and caveats: Naive subsets generally exceeded memory subsets in estimated richness.

The CDR3 runs 14 residues. V was clipped by 3 bases and J by 0 bases, with 6 bases between them. CDR1 is MGHDK and CDR2 is SYGVNS in the germline V gene. Data came from immunoSEQ multiplex PCR; TCRdb stores just in-frame clones and leaves some out. Of approximately 1.5 million clones in the sample, 98% are singletons; the top ten hold 0.36%. In the case of this clone: Antigen unknown.

Those who donated were healthy HIV-negative adults, with no recent acute infections or vaccinations reported. The chain recombines TRBV25-1 with TRBJ2-1; possible D gene TRBD1, 5 bases. Sequenced sample: naive CD4+ T cells sorted from blood. Subset reported: CD45RA+ positively selected. The clonotype comes from a man younger than 40 in good health. CDR3 loop: CASSDRVSYNEQFF. The CDR3, as DNA: TGTGCCAGCAGTGACAGGGTCTCCTACAATGAGCAGTTCTTC.